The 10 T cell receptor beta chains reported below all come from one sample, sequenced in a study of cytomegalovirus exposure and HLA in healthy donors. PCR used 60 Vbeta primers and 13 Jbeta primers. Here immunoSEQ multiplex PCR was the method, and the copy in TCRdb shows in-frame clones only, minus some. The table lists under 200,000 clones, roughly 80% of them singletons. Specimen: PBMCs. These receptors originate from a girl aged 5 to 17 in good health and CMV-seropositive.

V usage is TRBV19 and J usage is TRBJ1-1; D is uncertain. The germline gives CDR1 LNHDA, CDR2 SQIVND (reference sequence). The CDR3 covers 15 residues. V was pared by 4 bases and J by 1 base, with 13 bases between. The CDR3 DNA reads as TGTGCCAGTAGTACACCCGACGGGGAGAACACTGAAGCTTTCTTT. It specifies CASSTPDGENTEAFF. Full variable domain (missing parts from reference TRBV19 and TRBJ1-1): DGGITQSPKYLFRKEGQNVTLSCEQNLNHDAMYWYRQDPGQGLRLIYYSQIVNDFQKGDIAEGYSVSREKKESFPLTVTSAQKNPTAFYLCASSTPDGENTEAFFGQGTRLTVV.

CDR3 DNA: TGCGCCAGCAGCTTTCTGGGTCAGGATGAAGCTTTCTTT. It yields the protein CASSFLGQDEAFF. The J gene is TRBJ1-1, the V gene TRBV5-1, with D hard to call. The CDR3 spans 13 residues. The V and J ends lost 2 bases and 7 bases respectively, with 12 bases between them. Germline assignment: CDR1 SGHRS and CDR2 YFSETQ. The full variable domain, in which reference TRBV5-1 and TRBJ1-1 provide the parts outside the CDR3, is KAGVTQTPRYLIKTRGQQVTLSCSPISGHRSVSWYQQTPGQGLQFLFEYFSETQRNKGNFPGRFSGRQFSNSRSEMNVSTLELGDSALYLCASSFLGQDEAFFGQGTRLTVV.

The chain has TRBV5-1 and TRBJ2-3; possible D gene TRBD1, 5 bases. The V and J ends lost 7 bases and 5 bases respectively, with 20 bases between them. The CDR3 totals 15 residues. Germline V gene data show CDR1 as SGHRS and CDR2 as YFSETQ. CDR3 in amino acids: CASDLGLGVGDTQYF. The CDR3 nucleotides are TGCGCCAGCGACCTAGGGTTAGGGGTGGGAGATACGCAGTATTTT.

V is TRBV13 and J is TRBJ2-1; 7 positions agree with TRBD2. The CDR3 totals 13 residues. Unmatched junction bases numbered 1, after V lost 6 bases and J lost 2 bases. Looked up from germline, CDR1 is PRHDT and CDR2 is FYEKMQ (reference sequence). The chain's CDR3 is CASRGGPYNEQFF. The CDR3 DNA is TGTGCCAGCAGGGGAGGGCCCTACAATGAGCAGTTCTTC.

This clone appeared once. CDR3 DNA: TGTGCCAGCAGCTTAATCCCACAAGAGACCCAGTACTTC. Translating gives CASSLIPQETQYF. The chain employs TRBV7-3 and TRBJ2-5, with no clear D. CDR1 and CDR2 from the germline V gene are SGHTA and FQGTGA. The CDR3 extends over 13 amino acids. V gave up 1 base and J gave up 2 bases, with 5 bases separating them.

The CDR3 region has the DNA TGTGCCTGGAGCGAAGGGGTGGGACAGACTGAAGCTTTCTTT. Amino acid sequence: CAWSEGVGQTEAFF. The chain has TRBV30 and TRBJ1-1, with 7 bases aligning to TRBD1. After removal of 3 bases from V and 5 bases from J, the junction contained 9 bases not matched to a gene. CDR1 GTSNPN and CDR2 SVGIG come from the germline V gene (reference sequence). This CDR3 comprises 14 residues.

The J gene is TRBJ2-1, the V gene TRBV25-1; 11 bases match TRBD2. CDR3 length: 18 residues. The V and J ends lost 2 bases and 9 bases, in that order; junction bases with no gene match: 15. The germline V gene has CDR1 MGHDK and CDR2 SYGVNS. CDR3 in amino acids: CASSELSLAGGLGVEQFF. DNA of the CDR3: TGTGCCAGCAGTGAACTCTCATTAGCGGGAGGGTTAGGAGTTGAGCAGTTCTTC. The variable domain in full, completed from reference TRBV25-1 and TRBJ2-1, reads EADIYQTPRYLVIGTGKKITLECSQTMGHDKMYWYQQDPGMELHLIHYSYGVNSTEKGDLSSESTVSRIRTEHFPLTLESARPSHTSQYLCASSELSLAGGLGVEQFFGPGTRLTVL.

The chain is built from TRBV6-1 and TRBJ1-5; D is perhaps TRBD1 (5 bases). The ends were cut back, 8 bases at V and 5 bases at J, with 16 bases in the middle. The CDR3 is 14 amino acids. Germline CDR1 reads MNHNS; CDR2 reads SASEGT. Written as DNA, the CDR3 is TGTGCCAGCGGGGCCGTCCTCCGGGATCAGCCCCAGCATTTT. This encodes CASGAVLRDQPQHF.

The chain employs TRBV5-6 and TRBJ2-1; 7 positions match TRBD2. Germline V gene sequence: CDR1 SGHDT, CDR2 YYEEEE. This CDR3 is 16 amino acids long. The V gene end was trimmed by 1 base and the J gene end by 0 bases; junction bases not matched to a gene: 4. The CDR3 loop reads CASSLTSASSYNEQFF. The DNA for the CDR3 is TGTGCCAGCAGCTTGACTAGCGCCTCCTCCTACAATGAGCAGTTCTTC.

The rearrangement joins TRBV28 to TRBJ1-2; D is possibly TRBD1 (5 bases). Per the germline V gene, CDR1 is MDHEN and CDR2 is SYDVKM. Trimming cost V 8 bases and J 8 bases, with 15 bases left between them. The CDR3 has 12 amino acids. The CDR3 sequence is CASEGGARGYTF. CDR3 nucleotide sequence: TGTGCCAGCGAGGGCGGGGCCAGGGGCTACACCTTC.